A single sample is the source of the 10 T cell receptor beta chains below, sequenced in a study of T cells in Graves' hyperthyroidism and ophthalmopathy. The investigators amplified TCR beta CDR3 regions from RNA transcripts. Primed by the HTBI set, a first-round RT-PCR was run on the TCR CDR3. TCRdb re-called the multiplex PCR reads with MiXCR, one entry per CDR3 protein. The sample holds hundreds of thousands of distinct CDR3 sequences, more than 20% seen once. Sequencing used blood. The receptors come from a man in his thirties or forties with Graves' ophthalmopathy.

In its sample, this clonotype was seen a few times. V usage is TRBV20-1 and J usage is TRBJ2-7, with D possibly called TRBD1 or TRBD2 (5 bases each). V lost 0 bases and J 2 bases, leaving 11 bases between the germline ends. The CDR3 sequence is 14 residues long. Germline loops: CDR1 DFQATT, CDR2 SNEGSKA (reference sequence). CDR3 nucleotide sequence: TGCAGTGCTAGAGATTTAGGGACGACCTACGAGCAGTACTTC. It translates to CSARDLGTTYEQYF.

This chain uses TRBV20-1 with TRBJ1-1; TRBD1 aligns across 9 bases. The CDR3 consists of 16 residues. Looked up from germline, CDR1 is DFQATT and CDR2 is SNEGSKA (reference sequence). V lost 5 bases, J lost 3 bases, and 13 bases stayed unmatched. CDR3 coding DNA: TGCAGTGCTTCTGGGACAGGGATCGTTGGAGACACTGAAGCTTTCTTT. Its translation: CSASGTGIVGDTEAFF.

This clonotype appeared a few times. V is TRBV20-1 and J is TRBJ2-7; possibly TRBD2 for D (5 bases). V lost 2 bases, J lost 3 bases, and 11 bases lay in between. This CDR3 has 13 amino acids. The V gene's germline CDR1 is DFQATT and CDR2 SNEGSKA (reference sequence). In DNA form, the CDR3 reads TGCAGTGCTAGACAGATTAGCGACTACGAGCAGTACTTC. Encoded protein: CSARQISDYEQYF.

The chain carries TRBV20-1 and TRBJ2-7; TRBD1 or TRBD2 may be the D gene (5 bases each). CDR1 DFQATT and CDR2 SNEGSKA come from the germline V gene (reference sequence). This CDR3 comprises 15 residues. V shed 5 bases and J shed 0 bases, with 17 bases lying between them. As DNA, the CDR3 is TGCAGTGCTCGGGCCCCGGGACCCGCCTCCTACGAGCAGTACTTC. This translates into CSARAPGPASYEQYF.

Many counts were recorded for this clonotype. The chain has TRBV3-1 and TRBJ2-7; D not certain. The CDR3 has 12 residues. Trimming took 1 base from V and 9 from J, leaving 10 bases between them. Germline V gene lookup returns CDR1 LGHDT and CDR2 YNNKEL (reference sequence). CDR3 in DNA: TGTGCCAGCAGCCAAGCGGCTCAGGTGCAGTACTTC. This sequence encodes CASSQAAQVQYF.

This clonotype was counted between two and nine times. V is TRBV12-3 or TRBV12-4 and J is TRBJ1-2, with D unclear. The CDR3 loop spans 13 amino acids. Trimming took off 2 bases at V and 7 bases at J, with 11 bases between the two ends. The CDR3 reads CASSLMAGSGYTF. CDR3 sequence (DNA): TGTGCCAGCAGTTTAATGGCCGGGAGTGGCTACACCTTC.

This clonotype was found many times. The chain is built from TRBV30 and TRBJ1-5; 12 bases agree with TRBD1. CDR1 GTSNPN and CDR2 SVGIG come from the germline V gene (reference sequence). Losses at the gene ends were 1 base for V and 2 bases for J; bases not matched to a gene: 6. This CDR3 spans 17 amino acids. CDR3 amino acids: CAWSDAGQGAGNQPQHF. CDR3 nucleotides: TGTGCCTGGAGTGACGCGGGACAGGGGGCTGGCAATCAGCCCCAGCATTTT.

J is TRBJ2-1 and V is TRBV9, with D uncertain. Germline assignment: CDR1 SGDLS and CDR2 YYNGEE. V was clipped by 3 bases and J by 12 bases, with 10 bases between them. The CDR3 has 11 residues. CDR3 loop: CASSGYMGQFF. The CDR3 nucleotides read TGTGCCAGCAGCGGATATATGGGGCAGTTCTTC.

This clonotype has more than one count but fewer than ten. One junction end disagrees with the germline gene, perhaps due to a read error. The chain has TRBV7-7 and TRBJ2-3, with 10 nucleotides matching TRBD2. This CDR3 contains 17 residues. Germline V CDR1 and CDR2: SSHAT, FNYEAQ (reference sequence). The DNA of the CDR3 is TGTGCTAGCAGCCCCCCACCCGGGACTAGCGGCACAGATACGCAGTATTTT. It codes for CASSPPPGTSGTDTQYF.

In its sample, this clonotype was seen a few times. The V gene is TRBV30, the J gene TRBJ2-6; D is ambiguous. With 7 bases removed from V and 4 bases from J, the gap between germline ends came to 2 bases. CDR3 length: 10 amino acids. Germline V gives CDR1 GTSNPN, CDR2 SVGIG (reference sequence). The CDR3 DNA follows: TGTGCCTACGGGGCCAACGTCCTGACTTTC. Translated, it gives CAYGANVLTF.